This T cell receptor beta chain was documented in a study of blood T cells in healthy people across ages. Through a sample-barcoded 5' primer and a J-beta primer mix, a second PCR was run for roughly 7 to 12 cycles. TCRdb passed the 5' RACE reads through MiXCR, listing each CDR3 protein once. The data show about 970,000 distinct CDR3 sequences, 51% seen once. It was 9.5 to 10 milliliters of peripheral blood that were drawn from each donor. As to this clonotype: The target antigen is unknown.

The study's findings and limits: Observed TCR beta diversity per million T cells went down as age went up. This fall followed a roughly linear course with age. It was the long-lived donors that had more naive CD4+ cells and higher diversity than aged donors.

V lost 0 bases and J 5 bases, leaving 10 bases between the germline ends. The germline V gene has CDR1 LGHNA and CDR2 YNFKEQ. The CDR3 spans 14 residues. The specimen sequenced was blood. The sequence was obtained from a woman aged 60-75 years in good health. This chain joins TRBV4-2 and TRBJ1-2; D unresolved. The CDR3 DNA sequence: TGTGCCAGCAGCCAAGAGGACCCGGCATATGGCTACACCTTC. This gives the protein CASSQEDPAYGYTF.